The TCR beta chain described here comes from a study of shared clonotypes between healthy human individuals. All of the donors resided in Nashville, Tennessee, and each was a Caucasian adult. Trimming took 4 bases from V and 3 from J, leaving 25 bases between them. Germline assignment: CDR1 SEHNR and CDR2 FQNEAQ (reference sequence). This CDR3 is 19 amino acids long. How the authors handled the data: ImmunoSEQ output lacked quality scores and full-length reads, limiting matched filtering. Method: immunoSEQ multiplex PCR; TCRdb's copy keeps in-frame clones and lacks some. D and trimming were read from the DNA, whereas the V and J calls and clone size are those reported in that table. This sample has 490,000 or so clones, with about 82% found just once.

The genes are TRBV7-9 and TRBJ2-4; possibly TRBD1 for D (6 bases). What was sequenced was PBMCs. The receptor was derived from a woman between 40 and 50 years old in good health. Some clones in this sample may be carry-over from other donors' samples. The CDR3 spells CASSSFTLNIQGYKNIQYF. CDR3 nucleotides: TGTGCCAGCAGCTCCTTCACTCTCAACATACAGGGTTACAAAAACATTCAGTACTTC.